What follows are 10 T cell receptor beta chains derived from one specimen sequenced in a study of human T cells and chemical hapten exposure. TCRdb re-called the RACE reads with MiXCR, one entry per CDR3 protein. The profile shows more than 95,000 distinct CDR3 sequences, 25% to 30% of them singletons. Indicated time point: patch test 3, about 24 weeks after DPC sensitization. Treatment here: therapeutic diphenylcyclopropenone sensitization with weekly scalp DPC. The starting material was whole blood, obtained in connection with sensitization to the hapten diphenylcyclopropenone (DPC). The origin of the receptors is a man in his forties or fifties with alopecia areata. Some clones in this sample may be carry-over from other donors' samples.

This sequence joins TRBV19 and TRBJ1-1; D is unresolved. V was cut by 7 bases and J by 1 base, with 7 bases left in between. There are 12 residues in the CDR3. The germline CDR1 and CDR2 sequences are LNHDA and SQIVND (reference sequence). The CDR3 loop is CASNNPNTEAFF. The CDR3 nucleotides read TGTGCCAGTAACAATCCGAACACTGAAGCTTTCTTT.

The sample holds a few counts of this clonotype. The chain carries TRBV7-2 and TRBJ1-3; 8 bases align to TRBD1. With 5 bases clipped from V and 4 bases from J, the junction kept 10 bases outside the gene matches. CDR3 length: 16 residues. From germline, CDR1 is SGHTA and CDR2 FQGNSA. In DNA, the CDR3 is TGTGCCAGCAGCACCCCCTACAGGGGGGCGGGAAACACCATATATTTT. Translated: CASSTPYRGAGNTIYF.

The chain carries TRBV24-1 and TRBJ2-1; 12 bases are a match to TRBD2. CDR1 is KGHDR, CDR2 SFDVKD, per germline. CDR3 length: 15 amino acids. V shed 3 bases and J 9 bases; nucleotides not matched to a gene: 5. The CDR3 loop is CATSDRTSGIGEQFF. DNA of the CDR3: TGTGCCACCAGTGATCGGACTAGCGGGATCGGTGAGCAGTTCTTC.

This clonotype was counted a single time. The CDR3 DNA follows: TGTGCCAGCAGCCTACCCGGAAGTCGGGGGAACAATGAGCAGTTCTTC. The encoded protein is CASSLPGSRGNNEQFF. V and J are TRBV13 and TRBJ2-1; weak D call: TRBD2 (6 bases). Germline CDR1 PRHDT, CDR2 FYEKMQ (reference sequence). This CDR3 has 16 amino acids. The ends were cut back, 5 bases at V and 5 bases at J, with 19 bases in the middle.

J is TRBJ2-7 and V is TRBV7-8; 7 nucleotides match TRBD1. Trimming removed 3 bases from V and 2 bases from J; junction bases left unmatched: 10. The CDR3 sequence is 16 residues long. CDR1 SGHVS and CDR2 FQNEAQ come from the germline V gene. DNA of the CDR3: TGTGCCAGCAGCTTTGGCCCGGGACAGCGAGCCTACGAGCAGTACTTC. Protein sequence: CASSFGPGQRAYEQYF.

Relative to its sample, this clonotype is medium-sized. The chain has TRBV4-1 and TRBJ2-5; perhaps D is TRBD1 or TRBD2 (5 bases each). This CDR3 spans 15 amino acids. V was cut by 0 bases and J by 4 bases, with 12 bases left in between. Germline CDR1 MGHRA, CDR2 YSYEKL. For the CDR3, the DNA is TGCGCCAGCAGCCAAGATCCAGGGACCGGAGAGACCCAGTACTTC. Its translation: CASSQDPGTGETQYF.

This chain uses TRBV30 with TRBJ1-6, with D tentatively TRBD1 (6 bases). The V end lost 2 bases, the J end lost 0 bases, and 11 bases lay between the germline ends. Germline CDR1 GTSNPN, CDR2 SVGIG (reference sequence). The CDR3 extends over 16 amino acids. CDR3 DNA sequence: TGTGCCTGGAGTAATACAGGGAGCTCCTATAATTCACCCCTCCACTTT. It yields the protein CAWSNTGSSYNSPLHF.

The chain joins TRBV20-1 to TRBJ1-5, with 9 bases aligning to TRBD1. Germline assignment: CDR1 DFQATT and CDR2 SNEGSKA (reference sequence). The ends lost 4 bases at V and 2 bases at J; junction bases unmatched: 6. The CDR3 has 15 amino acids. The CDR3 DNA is TGCAGTGCTACCCCCCGGGACAGGGGCAATCAGCCCCAGCATTTT. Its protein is CSATPRDRGNQPQHF.

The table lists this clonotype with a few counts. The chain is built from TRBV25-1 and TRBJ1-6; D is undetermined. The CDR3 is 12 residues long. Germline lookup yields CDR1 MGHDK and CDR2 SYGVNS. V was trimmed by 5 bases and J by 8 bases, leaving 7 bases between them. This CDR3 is CASSRLDSPLHF. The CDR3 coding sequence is TGTGCCAGCAGTCGACTAGATTCACCCCTCCACTTT.

In DNA form, the CDR3 reads TGTGCCAGCACCGAGACAGGGAACAATGAGCAGTTCTTC. It encodes CASTETGNNEQFF. The V and J genes are TRBV6-2 or TRBV6-3 and TRBJ2-1; 7 bases are a match to TRBD1. This CDR3 is built from 13 residues. From germline, CDR1 is MNHEY and CDR2 SVGEGT. Trimming took 7 bases from V and 5 from J; bases not matched to a gene: 5.